This is a list of T cell receptor beta chains from one sample in a study of T cell responses to AZD1222 COVID-19 vaccine. TCRdb keeps only in-frame clones here, not all; method: immunoSEQ multiplex PCR. The table includes 130,000 to 150,000 clones, roughly 92% detected once. The specimen was peripheral blood, collected on day 0 of AZD1222 vaccination. All receptors derive from an adult in good health. Both conserved end residues are part of each CDR3. D genes are given only for firm matches. Not every row has a clone size; where given, it reads once, few, many or a size class.

d_call: TRBD1; j_call: TRBJ1-1; clone_size: few; v_call: TRBV28; cdr3_aa: CASRPGTGVTEAFF; cdr3_nt: TGTGCCAGCCGTCCCGGGACAGGGGTAACTGAAGCTTTCTTT
d_call: TRBD2; j_call: TRBJ2-1; clone_size: .; v_call: TRBV6-5; cdr3_aa: CASSYSGGSSYNEQFF; cdr3_nt: TGTGCCAGCAGTTACTCCGGCGGGAGCTCCTACAATGAGCAGTTCTTC
d_call: .; j_call: TRBJ2-2; clone_size: .; v_call: TRBV7-3; cdr3_aa: CASSFVPGPNTGELFF; cdr3_nt: TGTGCCAGCAGCTTTGTACCGGGGCCGAACACCGGGGAGCTGTTTTTT
d_call: .; j_call: TRBJ1-2; clone_size: .; v_call: TRBV6-1; cdr3_aa: CASSERDGIRYFYGYTF; cdr3_nt: TGTGCCAGCAGTGAACGGGACGGAATCCGTTACTTCTATGGCTACACCTTC
d_call: TRBD2; j_call: TRBJ2-3; clone_size: .; v_call: TRBV24-1; cdr3_aa: CATSDPRGAGVTRDTQYF; cdr3_nt: TGTGCCACCAGTGATCCCCGCGGGGCGGGAGTTACCAGAGATACGCAGTATTTT
d_call: .; j_call: TRBJ1-2; clone_size: .; v_call: TRBV2; cdr3_aa: CASTSAYGYTF; cdr3_nt: TGTGCCAGCACTTCCGCCTATGGCTACACCTTC
d_call: .; j_call: TRBJ1-4; clone_size: once; v_call: TRBV7-6; cdr3_aa: CASSPWGETNEKLFF; cdr3_nt: TGTGCCAGCAGCCCTTGGGGGGAAACTAATGAAAAACTGTTTTTT
d_call: .; j_call: TRBJ1-2; clone_size: .; v_call: TRBV12-5; cdr3_aa: CASGLTGKGYTF; cdr3_nt: TGTGCTAGTGGTTTGACAGGGAAGGGCTACACCTTC
d_call: TRBD2; j_call: TRBJ2-3; clone_size: .; v_call: TRBV18; cdr3_aa: CASSRSRTRASTDTQYF; cdr3_nt: TGTGCCAGCTCACGAAGTAGGACTAGGGCTAGCACAGATACGCAGTATTTT
d_call: TRBD1; j_call: TRBJ2-5; clone_size: .; v_call: TRBV6-1; cdr3_aa: CASSGYRGRVKETQYF; cdr3_nt: TGTGCCAGCAGTGGGTACAGGGGGCGAGTCAAAGAGACCCAGTACTTC
d_call: .; j_call: TRBJ1-1; clone_size: .; v_call: TRBV2; cdr3_aa: CASGLPGDILEAFF; cdr3_nt: TGTGCCAGCGGGCTCCCCGGAGATATTTTGGAAGCTTTCTTT
d_call: TRBD2; j_call: TRBJ2-1; clone_size: .; v_call: TRBV16; cdr3_aa: CASTLPPGGQFF; cdr3_nt: TGTGCCAGCACCCTTCCCCCGGGGGGACAGTTCTTC
d_call: .; j_call: TRBJ2-1; clone_size: .; v_call: TRBV5-4; cdr3_aa: CASSYPGESSYNEQFF; cdr3_nt: TGTGCCAGCAGCTACCCCGGGGAGAGCTCCTACAATGAGCAGTTCTTC
d_call: TRBD1; j_call: TRBJ1-3; clone_size: .; v_call: TRBV19; cdr3_aa: CASRRQGWNTIYF; cdr3_nt: TGTGCCAGTAGGCGACAGGGGTGGAACACCATATATTTT
d_call: TRBD2; j_call: TRBJ2-2; clone_size: .; v_call: TRBV7-2; cdr3_aa: CASSLGTSGRVTGELFF; cdr3_nt: TGTGCCAGCAGCTTAGGCACTAGCGGGAGGGTCACCGGGGAGCTGTTTTTT
d_call: .; j_call: TRBJ1-1; clone_size: .; v_call: TRBV5-1; cdr3_aa: CASSLRGNTEAFF; cdr3_nt: TGCGCCAGCAGCTTAAGAGGGAACACTGAAGCTTTCTTT
d_call: TRBD1; j_call: TRBJ1-1; clone_size: once; v_call: TRBV5-6; cdr3_aa: CASSFSGTGAENTEAFF; cdr3_nt: TGTGCCAGCAGCTTTTCCGGGACAGGGGCCGAGAACACTGAAGCTTTCTTT
d_call: TRBD1; j_call: TRBJ1-6; clone_size: .; v_call: TRBV2; cdr3_aa: CASSERDRALDSYNSPLHF; cdr3_nt: TGTGCCAGCAGTGAAAGGGACAGGGCTTTGGACTCCTATAATTCACCCCTCCACTTT
d_call: .; j_call: TRBJ2-3; clone_size: .; v_call: TRBV5-1; cdr3_aa: CASSLLQVRDTQYF; cdr3_nt: TGCGCCAGCAGCTTACTACAGGTCCGGGATACGCAGTATTTT
d_call: .; j_call: TRBJ1-5; clone_size: .; v_call: TRBV19; cdr3_aa: CASSIGGRRNQPQHF; cdr3_nt: TGTGCCAGTAGTATCGGTGGCCGACGGAATCAGCCCCAGCATTTT
d_call: TRBD2; j_call: TRBJ2-3; clone_size: once; v_call: TRBV5-1; cdr3_aa: CASSPAASGETDTQYF; cdr3_nt: TGCGCCAGCAGCCCGGCGGCTAGCGGAGAAACAGATACGCAGTATTTT
d_call: TRBD2; j_call: TRBJ2-1; clone_size: .; v_call: TRBV10-1; cdr3_aa: CASSHGTSGIFDEQFF; cdr3_nt: TGCGCCAGCAGTCACGGGACTAGCGGGATATTCGATGAGCAGTTCTTC
d_call: TRBD1; j_call: TRBJ1-2; clone_size: .; v_call: TRBV7-3; cdr3_aa: CASSYDRGRGGYTF; cdr3_nt: TGTGCCAGCAGCTACGACAGGGGGAGAGGTGGCTACACCTTC
d_call: TRBD2; j_call: TRBJ2-2; clone_size: once; v_call: TRBV5-1; cdr3_aa: CASSLTSGREVAGELFF; cdr3_nt: TGCGCCAGCAGCTTGACTAGCGGGAGGGAGGTCGCCGGGGAGCTGTTTTTT
d_call: .; j_call: TRBJ1-1; clone_size: once; v_call: TRBV30; cdr3_aa: CAWRGGYMNTEAFF; cdr3_nt: TGTGCCTGGAGGGGGGGTTACATGAACACTGAAGCTTTCTTT
d_call: TRBD1; j_call: TRBJ2-7; clone_size: .; v_call: TRBV6-5; cdr3_aa: CASSRQGIGEQYF; cdr3_nt: TGTGCCAGCAGCCGACAGGGAATCGGCGAGCAGTACTTC
d_call: .; j_call: TRBJ2-5; clone_size: .; v_call: TRBV24-1; cdr3_aa: CATSDLTLLTRKEETQYF; cdr3_nt: TGTGCCACCAGTGATTTGACGCTCCTGACTAGAAAAGAAGAGACCCAGTACTTC
d_call: .; j_call: TRBJ1-5; clone_size: .; v_call: TRBV12-3/TRBV12-4; cdr3_aa: CASSASLQPQHF; cdr3_nt: TGTGCCAGCAGTGCCTCCCTGCAGCCCCAGCATTTT
d_call: .; j_call: TRBJ1-5; clone_size: .; v_call: TRBV5-1; cdr3_aa: CASSPRPGKAQPQHF; cdr3_nt: TGCGCCAGCAGCCCCCGGCCCGGGAAGGCTCAGCCCCAGCATTTT
d_call: .; j_call: TRBJ1-5; clone_size: .; v_call: TRBV4-1; cdr3_aa: CASSQVNGLNNQPQHF; cdr3_nt: TGCGCCAGCAGCCAAGTTAACGGACTGAACAATCAGCCCCAGCATTTT
d_call: .; j_call: TRBJ1-5; clone_size: .; v_call: TRBV28; cdr3_aa: CASRYRSITGNNQPQHF; cdr3_nt: TGTGCCAGCAGATACCGCTCTATAACAGGAAACAATCAGCCCCAGCATTTT
d_call: .; j_call: TRBJ1-3; clone_size: .; v_call: TRBV9; cdr3_aa: CASSVAPGPDSSSGNTIYF; cdr3_nt: TGTGCCAGCAGCGTAGCCCCAGGTCCGGACAGCTCCTCTGGAAACACCATATATTTT
d_call: TRBD2; j_call: TRBJ2-1; clone_size: .; v_call: TRBV18; cdr3_aa: CASWSGGHSSSYNEQFF; cdr3_nt: TGTGCCAGCTGGAGCGGGGGCCACTCCAGCTCCTACAATGAGCAGTTCTTC
d_call: .; j_call: TRBJ1-3; clone_size: few; v_call: TRBV28; cdr3_aa: CASSFPGDSGNTIYF; cdr3_nt: TGTGCCAGCAGTTTCCCCGGTGACAGTGGAAACACCATATATTTT
d_call: .; j_call: TRBJ1-1; clone_size: .; v_call: TRBV11-2; cdr3_aa: CASSLVGGWYTEAFF; cdr3_nt: TGTGCCAGCAGCTTAGTTGGGGGCTGGTACACTGAAGCTTTCTTT
d_call: TRBD1; j_call: TRBJ1-2; clone_size: .; v_call: TRBV18; cdr3_aa: CASSPETGGTNYGYTF; cdr3_nt: TGTGCCAGCTCACCTGAGACAGGGGGTACGAACTATGGCTACACCTTC
d_call: .; j_call: TRBJ2-7; clone_size: .; v_call: TRBV2; cdr3_aa: CASKLGGPGDEQYF; cdr3_nt: TGTGCCAGCAAGCTCGGGGGGCCCGGCGACGAGCAGTACTTC
d_call: TRBD2; j_call: TRBJ2-1; clone_size: .; v_call: TRBV5-1; cdr3_aa: CASSLGTSGSGYEQFF; cdr3_nt: TGCGCCAGCAGCCTAGGGACTAGCGGGAGTGGTTATGAGCAGTTCTTC
d_call: TRBD1; j_call: TRBJ1-1; clone_size: .; v_call: TRBV18; cdr3_aa: CASSLGQGGRNTEAFF; cdr3_nt: TGTGCCAGCTCACTTGGACAGGGGGGCAGGAACACTGAAGCTTTCTTT